These T cell receptor beta chains were read from a single sample in a study of T-cell reconstitution after alpha-beta-depleted transplantation in children. TCRdb reprocessed the PCR reads with MiXCR, giving one entry per CDR3 protein. The sample carries about 690,000 distinct CDR3 sequences, roughly 15% recorded once. The sequenced sample was PBMCs from the stem cell graft donor, obtained from the stem cell graft. These TCRs come from a human donor who donated a stem cell graft to a child with acute myeloid leukemia. CDR3s include the opening cysteine and the closing phenylalanine or tryptophan. D genes are given only for firm matches. The listing skips clone size in some rows; elsewhere it reads once, few, many or a size class.

clone size,D gene,V gene,J gene,CDR3 protein,CDR3 DNA
few,TRBD1,TRBV27,TRBJ2-2,CASSLRTGDDTGELFF,TGTGCCAGCAGTTTGAGGACAGGGGATGACACCGGGGAGCTGTTTTTT
-,-,TRBV12-3/TRBV12-4,TRBJ2-5,CASSRPSSQETQYF,TGTGCCAGCAGTCGGCCCTCCTCCCAAGAGACCCAGTACTTC
-,-,TRBV20-1,TRBJ2-3,CSARVNGAGRTDTQYF,TGCAGTGCTAGAGTAAATGGGGCGGGTCGCACAGATACGCAGTATTTT
many,TRBD1,TRBV20-1,TRBJ1-1,CSASKDRATEAFF,TGCAGTGCCAGTAAGGACAGGGCAACTGAAGCTTTCTTT
-,TRBD1,TRBV7-2,TRBJ2-7,CASSLTTGVPYEQYF,TGTGCCAGCAGCTTAACTACAGGGGTCCCCTACGAGCAGTACTTC
many,-,TRBV24-1,TRBJ1-1,CATSRGGRNTEAFF,TGTGCCACCAGTCGCGGTGGACGGAACACTGAAGCTTTCTTT
many,TRBD2,TRBV20-1,TRBJ2-2,CSVSASGGTGELFF,TGCAGTGTCAGCGCTAGCGGGGGGACCGGGGAGCTGTTTTTT
many,-,TRBV20-1,TRBJ2-1,CSAPELSYNEQFF,TGCAGTGCCCCCGAGCTCTCCTACAATGAGCAGTTCTTC
-,-,TRBV5-1,TRBJ2-3,CASSSRTTGDTQYF,TGCGCCAGCAGCTCGCGGACTACAGGGGATACGCAGTATTTT
few,-,TRBV7-2,TRBJ1-1,CATGTEAFF,TGTGCCACCGGCACTGAAGCTTTCTTT
many,TRBD1,TRBV29-1,TRBJ1-5,CSVERGGPAGQGSQPQHF,TGCAGCGTTGAAAGAGGGGGACCGGCCGGACAGGGGAGTCAGCCCCAGCATTTT
many,-,TRBV10-3,TRBJ2-5,CAISDGQKETQYF,TGTGCCATCAGTGATGGACAGAAAGAGACCCAGTACTTC
-,TRBD1,TRBV4-3,TRBJ1-1,CASSQDVGQGNTEAFF,TGCGCCAGCAGCCAAGATGTGGGACAGGGGAACACTGAAGCTTTCTTT
few,-,TRBV7-8,TRBJ2-5,CASSLESRGRETQYF,TGTGCCAGCAGCTTAGAGTCCCGGGGAAGAGAGACCCAGTACTTC
few,-,TRBV27,TRBJ2-3,CASRRTFGGGADTQYF,TGTGCCAGCAGACGTACTTTCGGAGGGGGCGCGGATACGCAGTATTTT
many,-,TRBV12-3/TRBV12-4,TRBJ2-1,CASSLSPHEQFF,TGTGCCAGCAGTCTCTCACCGCATGAGCAGTTCTTC
many,-,TRBV20-1,TRBJ2-3,CSARDQRVGTDTQYF,TGCAGTGCTAGAGATCAGAGGGTCGGCACAGATACGCAGTATTTT
few,-,TRBV7-2,TRBJ2-1,CASSPRGPSARWFF,TGTGCCAGCAGCCCCCGTGGCCCCTCGGCTCGTTGGTTCTTC
few,-,TRBV12-3/TRBV12-4,TRBJ2-1,CASRRLEGNEQFF,TGTGCCAGCAGAAGACTGGAAGGGAATGAGCAGTTCTTC
-,-,TRBV12-3/TRBV12-4,TRBJ1-1,CASSLIGGRTEAFF,TGTGCCAGCAGTTTAATCGGGGGTAGGACTGAAGCTTTCTTT
once,-,TRBV5-1,TRBJ1-1,CASRLREAILNTEAFF,TGCGCCAGCAGATTGCGGGAGGCAATCTTGAACACTGAAGCTTTCTTT
many,TRBD1,TRBV12-3/TRBV12-4,TRBJ2-2,CASSYDRGRTGELFF,TGTGCCAGCAGTTACGACAGGGGACGAACCGGGGAGCTGTTTTTT
-,TRBD2,TRBV6-2/TRBV6-3,TRBJ2-3,CASSTYSGGATDTQYF,TGTGCCAGCAGTACCTATAGCGGGGGGGCCACAGATACGCAGTATTTT
-,-,TRBV6-1,TRBJ2-4,CASSSVGVGQNIQYF,TGTGCCAGCAGTAGCGTAGGGGTTGGCCAAAACATTCAGTACTTC
-,-,TRBV7-9,TRBJ1-2,CASSLARVYGYTF,TGTGCCAGCAGCTTAGCGCGGGTGTATGGCTACACCTTC
many,TRBD1,TRBV15,TRBJ1-2,CATSRDSYYGYTF,TGTGCCACCAGTCGGGACAGTTACTATGGCTACACCTTC
many,-,TRBV5-1,TRBJ2-3,CASSLELVGTDTQYF,TGCGCCAGCAGCTTGGAATTGGTCGGCACAGATACGCAGTATTTT
many,-,TRBV29-1,TRBJ1-1,CSVKAGGDTEAFF,TGCAGCGTCAAGGCGGGGGGGGACACTGAAGCTTTCTTT
-,TRBD1,TRBV18,TRBJ2-3,CASSPGQFTDTQYF,TGTGCCAGCTCACCGGGACAGTTCACAGATACGCAGTATTTT
many,-,TRBV29-1,TRBJ2-1,CSVEGGIGAPEQFF,TGCAGCGTTGAAGGGGGCATTGGGGCCCCTGAGCAGTTCTTC
-,-,TRBV5-6,TRBJ1-5,CASSLMEGRSNQPQHF,TGTGCCAGCAGCTTGATGGAGGGTAGGAGCAATCAGCCCCAGCATTTT
-,-,TRBV5-1,TRBJ1-6,CASSPGRSSYNSPLHF,TGCGCCAGCAGCCCTGGACGGAGCTCCTATAATTCACCCCTCCACTTT
-,-,TRBV25-1,TRBJ2-1,CASSDNRGGYNEQFF,TGTGCCAGCAGTGATAACAGGGGGGGGTACAATGAGCAGTTCTTC
many,-,TRBV29-1,TRBJ2-1,CSVEVFDEQFF,TGCAGCGTTGAAGTCTTCGATGAGCAGTTCTTC
many,-,TRBV7-6,TRBJ2-5,CASSLSGKRETQYF,TGTGCCAGCAGCTTGTCCGGGAAACGAGAGACCCAGTACTTC
few,-,TRBV20-1,TRBJ2-1,CSVRKADNEQFF,TGCAGTGTTCGGAAAGCGGATAATGAGCAGTTCTTC
-,-,TRBV30,TRBJ2-3,CAWSSPDTQYF,TGTGCCTGGAGTTCTCCAGATACGCAGTATTTT
-,-,TRBV20-1,TRBJ2-1,CSALGGSSYNEQFF,TGCAGTGCCCTCGGGGGAAGCTCCTACAATGAGCAGTTCTTC
many,-,TRBV5-1,TRBJ2-5,CASSLEFPETQYF,TGCGCCAGCAGCCTGGAGTTCCCAGAGACCCAGTACTTC
many,-,TRBV20-1,TRBJ1-1,CSAERRTATEAFF,TGCAGTGCTGAGCGTAGGACAGCCACTGAAGCTTTCTTT
many,TRBD1,TRBV15,TRBJ1-2,CATSRDVPGQGWDYGYTF,TGTGCCACCAGCAGAGACGTCCCGGGACAGGGTTGGGACTATGGCTACACCTTC
few,TRBD1,TRBV7-3,TRBJ1-2,CASSLSGGSNGYTF,TGTGCCAGCAGCCTCTCAGGGGGAAGCAATGGCTACACCTTC
many,-,TRBV6-5,TRBJ2-5,CASSFRQDQETQYF,TGTGCCAGCAGTTTCAGACAGGACCAAGAGACCCAGTACTTC
-,-,TRBV20-1,TRBJ2-7,CSARPLDFLEQYF,TGCAGTGCTAGGCCACTTGACTTCCTCGAGCAGTACTTC
many,-,TRBV20-1,TRBJ1-5,CSAKLDRLGNQPQHF,TGCAGTGCTAAGCTCGACAGGTTGGGGAATCAGCCCCAGCATTTT
few,TRBD1,TRBV6-1,TRBJ2-7,CASSEVGTGPYEQYF,TGTGCCAGCAGTGAAGTGGGGACAGGGCCCTACGAGCAGTACTTC